These 21 T cell receptor beta chains originate from one sample sequenced in a study of T cell clusters in autoimmune cytopenias. TRB amplification used roughly 250 ng of peripheral blood genomic DNA. TRB was amplified by touch-down multiplex PCR, primer pools A and B combined. TCRdb reprocessed the multiplex PCR reads; each CDR3 protein has one entry and no DNA is given. Its table lists around 2,400 distinct CDR3 sequences. Sequencing was carried out using peripheral blood. The origin of the receptors is a human donor with an autoimmune cytopenia or autoimmune hepatitis (not recorded which).

CDR3 protein: CSVTYNYGYTF. The chain couples TRBV29-1 to TRBJ1-2. Germline CDR1 and CDR2: SQVTM and ANQGSEA. This CDR3 has 11 amino acids.

V usage is TRBV5-6 and J usage is TRBJ2-3; there is no DNA to check the TCRdb D call of TRBD1. The V gene's germline CDR1 is SGHDT and CDR2 YYEEEE. The CDR3 totals 16 residues. The CDR3 is CASRTGPRTSTDTQYF.

The rearrangement links TRBV18 to TRBJ2-3; the D gene TCRdb calls, TRBD1, cannot be checked with no DNA. Germline lookup yields CDR1 KGHSH and CDR2 LQKENI. The CDR3 runs 15 residues. CDR3: CASSPVPGGADTQYF.

This sequence joins TRBV5-6 and TRBJ2-7; TCRdb calls TRBD1, which cannot be checked without DNA. The CDR3 is 15 residues long. Germline assignment: CDR1 SGHDT and CDR2 YYEEEE. The CDR3 sequence is CASSSRRGPAYEQYF.

J is TRBJ1-2 and V is TRBV5-6; absent DNA, TCRdb's TRBD1 call cannot be checked. Germline V gene sequence: CDR1 SGHDT, CDR2 YYEEEE. The CDR3 has 15 residues. Here the CDR3 reads CASSLEQGVGYGYTF. Full variable domain (missing parts from reference TRBV5-6 and TRBJ1-2): DAGVTQSPTHLIKTRGQQVTLRCSPKSGHDTVSWYQQALGQGPQFIFQYYEEEERQRGNFPDRFSGHQFPNYSSELNVNALLLGDSALYLCASSLEQGVGYGYTFGSGTRLTVV.

Its frequency marks this clonotype as medium-sized. The rearrangement joins TRBV29-1 to TRBJ2-6. The germline V gene encodes CDR1 SQVTM and CDR2 ANQGSEA. The CDR3 runs to 14 residues. CDR3 in amino acids: CSAGQSSGANVLTF.

The chain employs TRBV5-5 and TRBJ1-5. CDR1 and CDR2 (germline): SGHKS, YYEKEE (reference sequence). The CDR3 contains 15 residues. CDR3 loop: CASSLYSGGNQPQHF.

This chain joins TRBV6-5 and TRBJ2-3; the TCRdb D gene call, TRBD2, has no DNA to confirm it. Per the germline V gene, CDR1 is MNHEY and CDR2 is SVGAGI. The CDR3 loop spans 15 amino acids. The CDR3 here is CASSRLAGRTDTQYF.

The chain uses TRBV12-3 or TRBV12-4 and TRBJ1-3. This CDR3 is 12 amino acids long. The CDR3 protein is CASSLSGNTIYF.

CDR3: CASMRTGASGANVLTF. The rearrangement joins TRBV27 to TRBJ2-6; TCRdb's assignment of TRBD1 cannot be checked, as there is no DNA. CDR1 and CDR2 from the germline V gene are MNHEY and SMNVEV (reference sequence). CDR3 size: 16 residues.

The V gene is TRBV6-1, the J gene TRBJ2-1; TCRdb proposes TRBD1, but this gene call is untestable without DNA. This CDR3 has 14 amino acids. The germline CDR1 and CDR2 sequences are MNHNS and SASEGT. CDR3 loop: CASSQGTGAHEQFF.

Its frequency marks this clonotype as medium-sized. The chain links TRBV29-1 to TRBJ2-1. The germline V gene encodes CDR1 SQVTM and CDR2 ANQGSEA. CDR3 length: 11 amino acids. CDR3 amino acids: CSVEYFDEQFF.

V usage is TRBV7-6 and J usage is TRBJ2-3; TCRdb's D gene call, TRBD1, goes unchecked for lack of DNA. Germline loops: CDR1 SGHVS, CDR2 FNYEAQ. This CDR3 has 13 residues. The CDR3 protein is CASSGGSTDTQYF.

The chain uses TRBV7-9 and TRBJ1-6. From germline, CDR1 is SEHNR and CDR2 FQNEAQ (reference sequence). The CDR3 runs to 16 residues. This CDR3 is CASSLEVGGVNSPLHF.

V usage is TRBV19 and J usage is TRBJ2-1; without DNA, the TCRdb call of TRBD2 cannot be checked. The length of the CDR3 is 15 residues. Germline CDR1 and CDR2: LNHDA and SQIVND (reference sequence). This chain's CDR3 is CASSGTSGGEDEQFF.

The chain employs TRBV19 and TRBJ1-1; without DNA, the TCRdb call of TRBD1 cannot be checked. Germline values: CDR1 LNHDA, CDR2 SQIVND (reference sequence). The CDR3 totals 17 residues. The CDR3 loop is CASSIGTGESWDTEAFF.

The V and J genes are TRBV19 and TRBJ2-7. CDR3 length: 12 residues. The germline gives CDR1 LNHDA, CDR2 SQIVND (reference sequence). Here the CDR3 reads CASTSDNYEQYF.

The chain links TRBV6-5 to TRBJ2-7. From germline, CDR1 is MNHEY and CDR2 SVGAGI. The CDR3 spans 14 residues. The CDR3 spells CASSYFGTDYEQYF.

The V and J genes are TRBV15 and TRBJ2-7; TCRdb gives TRBD1 as the D gene, but with no DNA this cannot be confirmed. The length of the CDR3 is 14 residues. Germline V gene sequence: CDR1 LNHNV, CDR2 YYDKDF (reference sequence). CDR3 in amino acids: CATSSPGQGAEQYF.

CDR3: CASSPRRAWGSSYEQYF. V gene TRBV27 combines with J gene TRBJ2-7; the TCRdb call, TRBD1, lacks DNA for checking. There are 17 residues in the CDR3. CDR1 and CDR2 from the germline V gene are MNHEY and SMNVEV (reference sequence).

This clonotype is labeled medium-sized (0.01 to 0.1%) based on frequency. The genes are TRBV19 and TRBJ2-1; TCRdb lists TRBD1, though no DNA is available to test this call. CDR1 is LNHDA, CDR2 SQIVND, per germline (reference sequence). This CDR3 contains 14 residues. The CDR3 spells CASTQRDREREQFF.